This T cell receptor beta chain emerged from a study of blood T cell repertoires in COVID-19. For the study at large: Both acute and convalescent COVID-19 samples were obtained from the United States, Italy and Spain. T cells, B-cell-depleted T cells, or PBMCs provided the cDNA or gDNA that served as material.

Per the original methods: The assay estimated nucleated cells by amplifying reference gene primers. Profiled with immunoSEQ multiplex PCR; TCRdb holds only in-frame clones, not every one. Clone size and the V and J calls come from that table; the DNA yielded D and trimming. Among about 120,000 clones listed, 75% to 90% were seen once. Looked up from germline, CDR1 is MNHEY and CDR2 is SMNVEV (reference sequence). With 8 bases clipped from V and 6 bases from J, the junction kept 8 bases outside the gene matches. The CDR3 runs 14 residues. The specimen sequenced was peripheral blood. The V call is TRBV27, the J call TRBJ1-5, with 9 bases aligning to TRBD1. The source of this sequence is a woman in her seventies with acute or convalescent COVID-19. CDR3 DNA sequence: TGTGCCAGCTGTAAACAGGGGGCTGGTCAGCCCCAGCATTTT. Protein sequence: CASCKQGAGQPQHF.